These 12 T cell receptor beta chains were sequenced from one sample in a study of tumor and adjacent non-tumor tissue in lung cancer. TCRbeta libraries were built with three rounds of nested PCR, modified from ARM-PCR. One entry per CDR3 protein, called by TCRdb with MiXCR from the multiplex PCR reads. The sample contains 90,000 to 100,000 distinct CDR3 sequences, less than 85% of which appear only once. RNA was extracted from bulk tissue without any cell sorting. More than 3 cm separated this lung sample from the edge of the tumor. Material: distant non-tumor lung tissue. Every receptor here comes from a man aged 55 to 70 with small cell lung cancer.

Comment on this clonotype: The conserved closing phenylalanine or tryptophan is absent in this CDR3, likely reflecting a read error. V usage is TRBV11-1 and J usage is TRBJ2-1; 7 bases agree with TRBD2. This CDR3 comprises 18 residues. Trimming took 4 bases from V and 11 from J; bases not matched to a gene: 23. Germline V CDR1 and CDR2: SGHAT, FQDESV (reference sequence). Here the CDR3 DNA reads TGTGCCAGCAGCTCAGAATCGAGGACTAGTGGGAGTGGTAATAAGCAGTTCCTC. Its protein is CASSSESRTSGSGNKQFL.

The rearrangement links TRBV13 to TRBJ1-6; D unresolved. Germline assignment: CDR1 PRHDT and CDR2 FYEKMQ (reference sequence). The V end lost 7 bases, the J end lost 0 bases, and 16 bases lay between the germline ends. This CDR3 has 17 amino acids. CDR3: CASNQNDENSYNSPLHF. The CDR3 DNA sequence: TGTGCCAGCAACCAAAACGACGAAAACTCCTATAATTCACCCCTCCACTTT. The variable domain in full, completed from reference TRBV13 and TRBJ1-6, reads AAGVIQSPRHLIKEKRETATLKCYPIPRHDTVYWYQQGPGQDPQFLISFYEKMQSDKGSIPDRFSAQQFSDYHSELNMSSLELGDSALYFCASNQNDENSYNSPLHFGNGTRLTVT.

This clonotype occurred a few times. The CDR3 here is CASSFGTSGSREQYV. The DNA for the CDR3 is TGCGCCAGCAGCTTCGGGACTAGCGGGAGCCGCGAGCAGTACGTC. V is TRBV5-1 and J is TRBJ2-7; 14 nucleotides match TRBD2. Germline trimming cut 2 bases from V and 6 bases from J; bases unmatched to any gene: 4. Per germline, CDR1 SGHRS and CDR2 YFSETQ. The CDR3 spans 15 residues.

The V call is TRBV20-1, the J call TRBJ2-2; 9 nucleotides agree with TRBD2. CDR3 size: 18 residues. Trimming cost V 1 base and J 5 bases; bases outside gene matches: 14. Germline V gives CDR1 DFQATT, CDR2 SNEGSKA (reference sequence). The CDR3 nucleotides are TGCAGTGCTAGAGTTGGGACTGGCGGGAGGGCCCTAACCGGGGAGCTGTTTTTT. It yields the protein CSARVGTGGRALTGELFF.

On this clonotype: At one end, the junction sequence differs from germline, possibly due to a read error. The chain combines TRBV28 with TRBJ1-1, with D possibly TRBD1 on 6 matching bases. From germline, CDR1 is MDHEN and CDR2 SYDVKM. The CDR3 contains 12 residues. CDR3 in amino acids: CASTLKAGEVFF. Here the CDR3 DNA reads TGTGCTAGTACCCTCAAGGCAGGGGAAGTTTTCTTT.

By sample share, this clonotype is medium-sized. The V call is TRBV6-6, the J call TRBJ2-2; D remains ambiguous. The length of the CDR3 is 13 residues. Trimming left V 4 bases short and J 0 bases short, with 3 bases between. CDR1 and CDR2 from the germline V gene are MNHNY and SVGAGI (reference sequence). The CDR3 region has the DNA TGTGCCAGCAGTTCCTCGAACACCGGGGAGCTGTTTTTT. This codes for CASSSSNTGELFF.

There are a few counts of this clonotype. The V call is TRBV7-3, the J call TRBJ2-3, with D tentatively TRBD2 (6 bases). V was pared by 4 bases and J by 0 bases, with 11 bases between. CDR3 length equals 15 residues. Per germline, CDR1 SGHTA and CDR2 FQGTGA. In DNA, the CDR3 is TGTGCCAGCAGCTCATCTAGCGCGAGCACAGATACGCAGTATTTT. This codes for CASSSSSASTDTQYF. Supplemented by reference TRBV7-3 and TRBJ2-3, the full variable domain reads GAGVSQTPSNKVTEKGKYVELRCDPISGHTALYWYRQSLGQGPEFLIYFQGTGAADDSGLPNDRFFAVRPEGSVSTLKIQRTERGDSAVYLCASSSSSASTDTQYFGPGTRLTVL.

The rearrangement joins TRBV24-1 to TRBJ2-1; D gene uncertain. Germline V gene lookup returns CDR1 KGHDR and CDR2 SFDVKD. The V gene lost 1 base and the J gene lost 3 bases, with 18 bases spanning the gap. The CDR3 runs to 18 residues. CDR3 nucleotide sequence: TGTGCCACCAGTGATTTCAGAATCGGGCTAGGTAGCTACAATGAGCAGTTCTTC. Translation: CATSDFRIGLGSYNEQFF.

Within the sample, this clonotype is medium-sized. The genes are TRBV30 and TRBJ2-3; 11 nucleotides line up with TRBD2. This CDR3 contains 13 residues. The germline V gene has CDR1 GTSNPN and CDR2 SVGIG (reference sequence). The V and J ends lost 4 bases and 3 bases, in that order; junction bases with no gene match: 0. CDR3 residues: CAWTSGRTDTQYF. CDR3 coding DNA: TGTGCCTGGACTAGCGGGAGGACAGATACGCAGTATTTT.

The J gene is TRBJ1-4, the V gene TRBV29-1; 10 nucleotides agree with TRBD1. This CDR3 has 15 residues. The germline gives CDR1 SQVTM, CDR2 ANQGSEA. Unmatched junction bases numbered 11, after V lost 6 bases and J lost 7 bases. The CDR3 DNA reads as TGCAGCGTGGAGACAGGGGGCTTTAACAGTGAAAAACTGTTTTTT. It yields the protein CSVETGGFNSEKLFF.

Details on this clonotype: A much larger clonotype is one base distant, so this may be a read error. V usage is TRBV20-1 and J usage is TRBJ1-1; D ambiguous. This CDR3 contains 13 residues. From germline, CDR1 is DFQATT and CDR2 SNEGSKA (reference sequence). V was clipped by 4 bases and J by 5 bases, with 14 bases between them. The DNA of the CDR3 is TGCAGTGCTAAATTGGACTGTGGAACTGAAGCTTTCTTT. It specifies CSAKLDCGTEAFF.

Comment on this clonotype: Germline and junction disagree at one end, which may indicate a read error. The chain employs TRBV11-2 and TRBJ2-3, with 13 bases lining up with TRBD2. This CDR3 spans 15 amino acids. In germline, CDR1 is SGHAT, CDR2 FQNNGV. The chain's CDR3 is CPSSLLAGGPDTQYF. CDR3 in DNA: TGTCCTAGCAGCTTACTAGCGGGAGGGCCAGATACTCAGTATTTT.